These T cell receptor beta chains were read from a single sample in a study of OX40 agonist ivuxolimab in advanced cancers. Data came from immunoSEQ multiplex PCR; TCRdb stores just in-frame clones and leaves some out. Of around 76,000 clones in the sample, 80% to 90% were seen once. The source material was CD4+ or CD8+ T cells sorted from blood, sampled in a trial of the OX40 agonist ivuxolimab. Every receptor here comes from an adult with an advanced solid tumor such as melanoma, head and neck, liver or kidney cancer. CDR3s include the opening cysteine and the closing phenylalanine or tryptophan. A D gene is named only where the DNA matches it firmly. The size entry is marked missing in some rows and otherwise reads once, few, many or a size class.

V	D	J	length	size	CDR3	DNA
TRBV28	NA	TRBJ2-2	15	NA	CASNIGVEGAGELFF	TGTGCCAGCAATATTGGTGTGGAAGGGGCCGGGGAGCTGTTTTTT
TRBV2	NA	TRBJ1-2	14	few	CASTQSDGGYGYTF	TGTGCCAGCACGCAGTCGGACGGCGGCTATGGCTACACCTTC
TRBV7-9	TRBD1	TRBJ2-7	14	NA	CASSPTGDSYEQYF	TGTGCCAGCAGCCCAACAGGGGACTCCTACGAGCAGTACTTC
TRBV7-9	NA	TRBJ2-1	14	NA	CASSIGARGNEQFF	TGTGCCAGCAGCATCGGGGCCAGGGGAAATGAGCAGTTCTTC
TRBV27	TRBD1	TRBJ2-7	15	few	CASSLGQGFSYEQYF	TGTGCCAGCAGTTTAGGACAGGGCTTCTCCTACGAGCAGTACTTC
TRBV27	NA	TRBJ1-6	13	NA	CASSLTPRSPLHF	TGTGCCAGCAGTCTTACGCCCCGTTCACCCCTCCACTTT
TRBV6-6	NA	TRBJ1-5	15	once	CASSYRGYSNQPQHF	TGTGCCAGCAGTTACCGCGGGTATAGCAATCAGCCCCAGCATTTT
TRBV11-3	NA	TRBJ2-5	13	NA	CASRSRAGETQYF	TGTGCCAGCAGGTCCCGGGCGGGAGAGACCCAGTACTTC
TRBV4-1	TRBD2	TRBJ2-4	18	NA	CASSPGLAGGTAKNIQYF	TGCGCCAGCAGCCCCGGACTAGCGGGGGGGACAGCCAAAAACATTCAGTACTTC
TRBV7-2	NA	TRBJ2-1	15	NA	CASSFMADFYNEQFF	TGTGCCAGCAGCTTCATGGCAGATTTCTACAATGAGCAGTTCTTC
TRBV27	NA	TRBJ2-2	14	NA	CASSLQEYTGELFF	TGTGCCAGCAGTTTACAGGAATACACCGGGGAGCTGTTTTTT
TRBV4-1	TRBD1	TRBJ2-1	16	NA	CASSQWTGGGYNEQFF	TGCGCCAGCAGCCAATGGACAGGGGGAGGCTACAATGAGCAGTTCTTC
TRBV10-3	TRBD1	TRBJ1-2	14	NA	CAISDQGQGRGYTF	TGTGCCATCAGTGACCAGGGACAGGGGAGAGGCTACACCTTC
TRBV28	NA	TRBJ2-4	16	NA	CASSFWRVGAKNIQYF	TGTGCCAGCAGTTTTTGGAGGGTCGGGGCCAAAAACATTCAGTACTTC
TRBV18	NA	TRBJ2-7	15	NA	CASSPRGFSSYEQYF	TGTGCCAGCTCACCCAGAGGCTTCAGCTCCTACGAGCAGTACTTC
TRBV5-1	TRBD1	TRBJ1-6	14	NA	CASSPTGEGSPLHF	TGCGCCAGCAGCCCCACAGGGGAGGGTTCACCCCTCCACTTT
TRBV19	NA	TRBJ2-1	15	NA	CASSIAGPPYNEQFF	TGTGCCAGTAGTATAGCGGGGCCGCCCTACAATGAGCAGTTCTTC
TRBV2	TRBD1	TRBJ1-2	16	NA	CASLHPRQGEDYGYTF	TGTGCCAGCCTACATCCTCGACAGGGGGAAGACTATGGCTACACCTTC
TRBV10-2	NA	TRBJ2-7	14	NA	CASSEGGALYEQYF	TGCGCCAGCAGTGAAGGGGGGGCTCTCTACGAGCAGTACTTC
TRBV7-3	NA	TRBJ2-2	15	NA	CASSLIGWGTGELFF	TGTGCCAGCAGCTTAATCGGTTGGGGGACCGGGGAGCTGTTTTTT
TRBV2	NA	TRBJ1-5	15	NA	CASGIDTGKGQPQHF	TGTGCCAGCGGTATCGACACAGGGAAGGGGCAGCCCCAGCATTTT
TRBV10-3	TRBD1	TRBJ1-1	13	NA	CAINQGGDTEAFF	TGTGCCATCAACCAAGGGGGCGACACTGAAGCTTTCTTT
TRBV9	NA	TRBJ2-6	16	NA	CASSAQRGSGANVLTF	TGTGCCAGCAGTGCCCAGCGCGGGTCTGGGGCCAACGTCCTGACTTTC
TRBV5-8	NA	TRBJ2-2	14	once	CASSLMGGTGELFF	TGTGCCAGCAGCTTGATGGGGGGCACCGGGGAGCTGTTTTTT
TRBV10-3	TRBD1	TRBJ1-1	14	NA	CAISEPTGGGGAFF	TGTGCCATCAGTGAACCTACAGGGGGCGGTGGAGCTTTCTTT
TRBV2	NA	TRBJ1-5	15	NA	CASSVESGGNQPQHF	TGTGCCAGCAGTGTCGAGTCAGGGGGCAATCAGCCCCAGCATTTT